This TCR beta chain emerged from a study of blood T cell repertoires in COVID-19 (dated by TCRdb to about 2020). Regarding the study in general: Collaborator samples came from the United States, Italy and Spain and covered acute and convalescent phases of COVID-19. Nearly every sample came with metadata listing a de-identified subject ID, COVID-19 status, age in years and sex. The samples were drawn from two sources: the first 160 participants of the ongoing ImmuneRACE study, and 1,000 to 1,500 subjects contributed by 6 global collaborators. The material from the prospective study consisted of cDNA or gDNA derived from T cells, B-cell-depleted T cells, or PBMCs. Subjects who had been exposed to COVID-19, were actively infected with it, or had recovered from it provided the deeply sampled blood TCRbeta repertoires that made up the dataset. A freely available public database, intended as a resource for researchers studying the immune response to SARS-CoV-2, is where the repertoires were released. HLA class I and class II types, where available, came from metadata supplied by the sample provider rather than from assay-based typing.

A single count supports this clone. What antigen it recognizes has not been identified. No qualities accompany the bases; no much larger clone lies one base away. Participants in the prospective study were aged roughly 18 to 100 years, lived in more than 20 United States geographic areas, and enrolled through a virtual design. In the prospective study, cohorts were assigned on the basis of participant-reported clinical history obtained from a screening survey and a study questionnaire. Exposed participants had been in contact with someone with a PCR-confirmed or clinician-diagnosed COVID-19 case within 2 weeks of study entry. Mobile phlebotomists in the prospective study collected whole blood, serum and a nasopharyngeal or oropharyngeal swab from every participant. Participants in the prospective study had the option to provide additional blood draws and questionnaires over a 2-month period. Before DNA extraction, prospective study blood samples were shipped either frozen or at room temperature.

Study-level results and caveats: How much clinical and demographic metadata was included differed by source and by participant, and the metadata was provided uncurated.

Its CDR3 holds 12 amino acids, cysteine through phenylalanine. Only the CDR3 region is kept as DNA, spanning 36 bases read in frame from base 1. Taken from the germline V gene (reference sequence), the CDR1 and CDR2 loops are SEHNR and FQNEAQ. The junction carries 14 bases between V and J, which are trimmed by 6 bases and 11 bases respectively. TCRbeta CDR3 regions were amplified from genomic DNA by means of the immunoSEQ Assay, a bias-controlled multiplex PCR. The authors processed their data as follows. Nucleated cell counts per sample were estimated from amplification of reference gene primers within the assay. To quantify the absolute abundance of each unique TCRbeta CDR3 rearrangement, sequence reads were collapsed and filtered. Productive Simpson clonality was computed per sample as the square root of Simpson's diversity index over productive rearrangements. Entries here come from immuneACCESS through TCRdb and include only in-frame sequences with V and J called. Some clones fail to appear in such tables; in the studies checked, an unresolved V gene covers under half of the shortfall, and the cause of the remainder is unknown. That table gives V, J and clone size, and the DNA gave D and trimming. A total of some 400,000 clones appear in this sample, 80% to 95% of them only once. About 0.86% of the sample is held by the ten biggest clonotypes.

Specimen: PBMCs or T cells enriched from blood (not recorded which). This TCR was sampled from a woman between 40 and 50 years old who had been exposed to COVID-19. Rearrangement joined TRBV7-9 to TRBJ2-1; the best D guess is TRBD2, with 5 bases matching. CDR3 region: CASSSTTTKQFF. The nucleotide sequence is given as TGTGCCAGCAGTTCTACTACGACTAAGCAGTTCTTC.